Listed here are 2 T cell receptor beta chains from one sample, sequenced in a study of beta chain features in type 1 diabetes. Expressed TCRB transcripts got sequenced, as all isolated RNA was reverse transcribed. Profiling relied on immunoSEQ multiplex PCR, and the TCRdb table lists in-frame clones only, not all of them. The sample consists of about 240,000 clones, 25% to 35% of them appearing once. Sequencing was carried out using central memory CD4+ T cells from blood. The receptors derive from a man aged 30 to 45 in good health.

V and J are TRBV7-8 and TRBJ2-1; the match to TRBD1 covers 9 bases. V trimming: 4 bases; J trimming: 11 bases; junction bases outside the gene matches: 6. The CDR3 totals 13 residues. Germline lookup yields CDR1 SGHVS and CDR2 FQNEAQ. The CDR3 region has the DNA TGTGCCAGCAGCTCGTGGGACAGGGAGAAGCAGTTCTTC. It translates to CASSSWDREKQFF.

The table lists this clone with a few counts. The chain joins TRBV7-9 to TRBJ1-5, with 7 positions matching TRBD1. Germline CDR1 SEHNR, CDR2 FQNEAQ (reference sequence). This CDR3 region has 14 residues. Losses at the gene ends were 3 bases for V and 6 bases for J; bases not matched to a gene: 5. CDR3 nucleotide sequence: TGTGCCAGCAGCTTTGACAGGGTAGGTCAGCCCCAGCATTTT. Amino acid sequence: CASSFDRVGQPQHF.